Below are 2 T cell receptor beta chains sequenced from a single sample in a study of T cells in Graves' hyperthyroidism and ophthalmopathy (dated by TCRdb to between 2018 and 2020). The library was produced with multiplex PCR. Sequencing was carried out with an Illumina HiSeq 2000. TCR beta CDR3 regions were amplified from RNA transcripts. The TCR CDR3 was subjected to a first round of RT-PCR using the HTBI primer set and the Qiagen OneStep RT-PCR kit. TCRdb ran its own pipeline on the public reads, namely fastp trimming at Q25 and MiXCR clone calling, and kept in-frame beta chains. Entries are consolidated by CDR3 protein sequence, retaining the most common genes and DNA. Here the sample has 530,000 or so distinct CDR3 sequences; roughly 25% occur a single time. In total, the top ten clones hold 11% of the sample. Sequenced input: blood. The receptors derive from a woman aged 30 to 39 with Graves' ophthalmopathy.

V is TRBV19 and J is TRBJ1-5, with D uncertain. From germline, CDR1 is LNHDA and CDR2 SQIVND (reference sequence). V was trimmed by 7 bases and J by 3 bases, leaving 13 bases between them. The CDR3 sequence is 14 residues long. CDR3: CASMDGPFNQPQHF. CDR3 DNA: TGTGCCAGTATGGATGGGCCATTCAATCAGCCCCAGCATTTT.

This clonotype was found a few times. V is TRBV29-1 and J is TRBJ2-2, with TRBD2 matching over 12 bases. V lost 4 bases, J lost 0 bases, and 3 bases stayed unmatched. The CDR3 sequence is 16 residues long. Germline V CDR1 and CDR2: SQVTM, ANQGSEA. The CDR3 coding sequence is TGCAGCGTTGGCCTAGCGGGGGGGGCGAACACCGGGGAGCTGTTTTTT. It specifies CSVGLAGGANTGELFF.